This is a list of T cell receptor beta chains from one sample in a study of T-cell reconstitution after alpha-beta-depleted transplantation in children. MiXCR, applied by TCRdb to the PCR reads, yields one record per CDR3 protein. The table lists approximately 350,000 distinct CDR3 sequences, about an eighth of them singletons, with 3.5% to 4.5% in the top ten. Sequencing used PBMCs, obtained from the stem cell graft. The source is a human donor who donated a stem cell graft to a child with Fanconi anemia. The CDR3 runs from the conserved cysteine through the conserved F or W. A D gene is named only where the DNA matches it firmly. Size tells how often a clone was seen (once, few, many) or the class of an expanded clone, and some rows leave it out.

clone size,D gene,V gene,J gene,CDR3 DNA,CDR3 protein
many,.,TRBV5-1,TRBJ1-3,TGCGCCAGCAGCTTGGAGGGGCGCAACACCATATATTTT,CASSLEGRNTIYF
few,TRBD1,TRBV12-3/TRBV12-4,TRBJ1-5,TGTGCCAGCAGAACGGGACAGGGAAACCCTCAGCCCCAGCATTTT,CASRTGQGNPQPQHF
many,TRBD1,TRBV6-5,TRBJ1-1,TGTGCCAGCAGTTACGGTACAGGGGCGAACACTGAAGCTTTCTTT,CASSYGTGANTEAFF
few,.,TRBV2,TRBJ2-2,TGTGCCAGCAGCCGCCAAGGACAAGCAACCGGGGAGCTGTTTTTT,CASSRQGQATGELFF
.,TRBD1,TRBV6-5,TRBJ1-2,TGTGCCAGCAGTTCAGGGGGCGGAGGCTATGGCTACACCTTC,CASSSGGGGYGYTF
.,.,TRBV27,TRBJ1-2,TGTGCCAGCAGTTTATCGTCTCTCGACAGTACCTATGGCTACACCTTC,CASSLSSLDSTYGYTF
.,.,TRBV18,TRBJ2-6,TGTGCCAGCTCTCCCTCGACAGCCTCTGGGGCCAACGTCCTGACTTTC,CASSPSTASGANVLTF
.,.,TRBV7-2,TRBJ1-1,TGTGCCAGCAGCTCCCTCGAGAACACTGAAGCTTTCTTT,CASSSLENTEAFF
.,.,TRBV20-1,TRBJ2-1,TGCAGTGCTAGAGATCCCCTTTCCGGGAAGCCAGGGAATGAGCAGTTCTTC,CSARDPLSGKPGNEQFF
few,TRBD2,TRBV2,TRBJ2-1,TGTGCCAGCAGTGACGGGACTAGCGGAGGCGGTGAGCAGTTCTTC,CASSDGTSGGGEQFF
.,.,TRBV12-3/TRBV12-4,TRBJ1-1,TGTGCCAGCAGTTTTATGCCGAACACTGAAGCTTTCTTT,CASSFMPNTEAFF
few,.,TRBV19,TRBJ2-3,TGTGCCAGTAGTCCAACAGTACTCGGAGATACGCAGTATTTT,CASSPTVLGDTQYF
many,.,TRBV4-3,TRBJ2-1,TGCGCCAGCAGCCAAGAATACAGCCATTGGGGGCAGTTCTTC,CASSQEYSHWGQFF
many,.,TRBV29-1,TRBJ2-1,TGCAGCGTTGAGAGTGTTTACAATGAGCAGTTCTTC,CSVESVYNEQFF
many,.,TRBV12-3/TRBV12-4,TRBJ1-5,TGTGCCAGCAGTTTTGGGAGAAATCAGCCCCAGCATTTT,CASSFGRNQPQHF
few,.,TRBV5-1,TRBJ2-2,TGCGCCAGCAGCTTGGACTCCCTGGGGGAGCTGTTTTTT,CASSLDSLGELFF
few,.,TRBV2,TRBJ1-5,TGTGCCAGCAGAGCTCAGGCGAGCAATCAGCCCCAGCATTTT,CASRAQASNQPQHF
many,TRBD2,TRBV4-3,TRBJ2-5,TGCGCCAGCAGCCAGCAACACGGACTAGCGGGGGAGACCCAGTACTTC,CASSQQHGLAGETQYF